This TCR beta chain stems from a study of blood T cell repertoires in COVID-19. Study-level background: Nucleic acid was either cDNA or gDNA, and it came from T cells, B-cell-depleted T cells, or PBMCs.

Sequenced by immunoSEQ multiplex PCR; TCRdb stores in-frame clones only, minus some. The data show approximately 270,000 clones, approximately 90% seen once. This clone was recorded once. During the 2 weeks before they entered the study, exposed participants had met someone with a PCR-confirmed or clinician-diagnosed COVID-19 case. The sequencing input was PBMCs or T cells enriched from blood (not recorded which). The receptor was derived from a man aged 40-49 years who had been exposed to COVID-19.

This CDR3 is CASSLVPQGGSYEQYF. The CDR3 region has the DNA TGTGCCAGCAGCTTAGTTCCACAGGGGGGATCCTACGAGCAGTACTTC. V gene TRBV7-6 combines with J gene TRBJ2-7, with 8 nucleotides matching TRBD1. The CDR3 spans 16 residues. The ends lost 1 base at V and 1 base at J; junction bases unmatched: 6. From germline, CDR1 is SGHVS and CDR2 FNYEAQ.